This T cell receptor (beta chain) was sequenced for a study of blood T cell repertoires in COVID-19. Study context: The study drew acute and convalescent COVID-19 samples from the United States, Italy and Spain.

The junction had 14 bases not matched to a gene; V was cut back by 9 bases and J by 7 bases. This CDR3 is built from 15 residues. Germline V gene lookup returns CDR1 MNHEY and CDR2 SVGAGI. Authors' processing steps: The authors estimated nucleated cell counts from reference gene primer amplification. Clones were sequenced by immunoSEQ multiplex PCR, and TCRdb holds only the in-frame ones, with some missing. V and J calls and clone size are those listed in that table; D and trimming were worked out from the DNA. The sample has 16,000 or so clones, around 86% seen once; the top ten hold 10% to 15%. Material for sequencing was peripheral blood. The chain joins TRBV6-5 to TRBJ1-4, with 7 bases aligning to TRBD1. This TCR was sampled from a human donor in a cohort sampled during active COVID-19. The CDR3 spells CARPRGDREGEKLFF. The DNA for the CDR3 is TGTGCCAGACCGCGGGGAGACAGGGAAGGTGAAAAACTGTTTTTT.